Below, 25 T cell receptor beta chains from the same sample are listed, as sequenced in a study of T cell responses to AZD1222 COVID-19 vaccine. Only in-frame clones appear in the TCRdb table, and some are missing; sequencing was by immunoSEQ multiplex PCR. The data contain 120,000 or so clones, roughly 87% of them seen just once; the ten biggest clones take up approximately 1.4%. Sequenced here: peripheral blood, sampled on day 0 of AZD1222 vaccination. The source of these receptors is an adult in good health.

This rearrangement joins TRBV7-3 to TRBJ2-3; tentative D call: TRBD2 (5 bases). The CDR3 consists of 13 residues. Looked up from germline, CDR1 is SGHTA and CDR2 is FQGTGA. V dropped 5 bases and J dropped 8 bases, with 14 bases sitting between them. The CDR3 bases are TGTGCCAGCAGCACATCGAGTGAGGGTACGCAGTATTTT. Residues: CASSTSSEGTQYF.

The rearrangement uses TRBV19 and TRBJ2-3; a weak D match, TRBD2 (5 bases). Deletions cut 11 bases from V and 5 bases from J, with 11 bases between. Germline CDR1 is LNHDA and CDR2 is SQIVND (reference sequence). CDR3 length equals 11 residues. The CDR3 sequence: CACGRGDTQYF. DNA of the CDR3: TGTGCCTGCGGCCGGGGAGATACGCAGTATTTT.

The chain is built from TRBV11-2 and TRBJ1-2; D is possibly TRBD1 (6 bases). The CDR3 contains 15 residues. V was clipped by 4 bases and J by 8 bases, with 20 bases between them. Germline V lookup: CDR1 SGHAT, CDR2 FQNNGV. Here the CDR3 reads CASSWRTADLGGYTF. DNA of the CDR3: TGTGCCAGCAGCTGGAGGACAGCCGACCTCGGAGGCTACACCTTC. Together with reference TRBV11-2 and TRBJ1-2, the CDR3 gives the full variable domain: EAGVAQSPRYKIIEKRQSVAFWCNPISGHATLYWYQQILGQGPKLLIQFQNNGVVDDSQLPKDRFSAERLKGVDSTLKIQPAKLEDSAVYLCASSWRTADLGGYTFGSGTRLTVV.

V usage is TRBV5-1 and J usage is TRBJ1-6; weak D call: TRBD1 (6 bases). This CDR3 spans 16 amino acids. V lost 7 bases and J lost 8, with 22 bases in between. The germline V gene encodes CDR1 SGHRS and CDR2 YFSETQ. The CDR3 bases are TGCGCCAGCCGGAGGGGGGGGTACGCCCTGGATTCACCCCTCCACTTT. It encodes CASRRGGYALDSPLHF.

V usage is TRBV27 and J usage is TRBJ1-1; 9 nucleotides align to TRBD1. Germline loops: CDR1 MNHEY, CDR2 SMNVEV (reference sequence). This CDR3 is built from 17 residues. The V and J ends lost 7 bases and 1 base, in that order; junction bases with no gene match: 13. The CDR3 region has the DNA TGTGCCAGCATCAAGGTCCCGGACAGGGGACGGAACACTGAAGCTTTCTTT. This sequence encodes CASIKVPDRGRNTEAFF.

The chain couples TRBV12-1 to TRBJ2-7; the listed D gene, TRBD2, was not tested against the DNA. TRBV12-1 is annotated as a pseudogene. The CDR3 sequence is 16 residues long. CDR3 nucleotides: TGTGCCAGCAGCTCCGAAAGCGGGGGACCTTACTACGAGCAGTACTTC. Translating gives CASSSESGGPYYEQYF.

The J gene is TRBJ1-1, the V gene TRBV19; 12 nucleotides align to TRBD1. J lost 7 bases, V lost 5 bases, and 5 bases had no gene match. Looked up from germline, CDR1 is LNHDA and CDR2 is SQIVND (reference sequence). The CDR3 sequence is 14 residues long. The CDR3 sequence is CASSWGQGALEAFF. CDR3 nucleotides: TGTGCCAGTAGTTGGGGACAGGGGGCGCTTGAAGCTTTCTTT.

V usage is TRBV27 and J usage is TRBJ2-1; perhaps TRBD1 as D (6 bases). The CDR3 covers 18 residues. Trimming pared 0 bases from V and 4 bases from J, leaving 19 bases between. CDR1 and CDR2 from the germline V gene are MNHEY and SMNVEV (reference sequence). The CDR3 sequence is CASSLSAGTTTRYNEQFF. The CDR3 nucleotides read TGTGCCAGCAGTTTATCGGCCGGGACAACCACGCGATACAATGAGCAGTTCTTC.

This rearrangement joins TRBV4-1 to TRBJ1-3; 7 bases are shared with TRBD1. CDR1 MGHRA and CDR2 YSYEKL come from the germline V gene. Trimming cost V 5 bases and J 6 bases; bases outside gene matches: 7. The CDR3 length is 14 residues. CDR3 coding DNA: TGCGCCAGCAGCGGACCGGGACAGACAAACACCATATATTTT. This codes for CASSGPGQTNTIYF.

The gene calls are TRBV19 and TRBJ1-2, with no clear D. In germline, CDR1 is LNHDA, CDR2 SQIVND (reference sequence). CDR3 length: 14 amino acids. Trimming removed 1 base from V and 8 bases from J, with 14 bases in between. CDR3 coding DNA: TGTGCCAGTAGTATAGGGTTTGGAGATGGGGGCTACACCTTC. This sequence encodes CASSIGFGDGGYTF.

V gene TRBV9 combines with J gene TRBJ1-6, with 8 bases identical to TRBD1. The CDR3 runs 16 residues. After removal of 3 bases from V and 1 base from J, the junction contained 3 bases not matched to a gene. From germline, CDR1 is SGDLS and CDR2 YYNGEE. The CDR3 here is CASSAGGASYNSPLHF. As DNA, the CDR3 is TGTGCCAGCAGCGCAGGGGGCGCTTCCTATAATTCACCCCTCCACTTT. The full variable domain, its missing parts supplied by reference TRBV9 and TRBJ1-6, is DSGVTQTPKHLITATGQRVTLRCSPRSGDLSVYWYQQSLDQGLQFLIQYYNGEERAKGNILERFSAQQFPDLHSELNLSSLELGDSALYFCASSAGGASYNSPLHFGNGTRLTVT.

The chain uses TRBV18 and TRBJ1-2, with TRBD1 as a possible D gene (5 bases). Germline-derived CDR1 and CDR2 are KGHSH and LQKENI. The ends were cut back, 0 bases at V and 2 bases at J, with 7 bases in the middle. The CDR3 totals 14 residues. CDR3 DNA sequence: TGTGCCAGCTCACCACCGGGGCCAAACTATGGCTACACCTTC. It translates to CASSPPGPNYGYTF.

This clone has just one count. The chain combines TRBV5-5 with TRBJ1-1; 7 bases align to TRBD1. Germline V gives CDR1 SGHKS, CDR2 YYEKEE (reference sequence). The CDR3 sequence is 17 residues long. V lost 1 base, J lost 0 bases, and 9 bases stayed unmatched. The CDR3 region is CASSLSTGVAMNTEAFF. CDR3 sequence (DNA): TGTGCCAGCAGCTTGAGCACAGGGGTCGCCATGAACACTGAAGCTTTCTTT.

This clone came up a few times. This chain links TRBV19 with TRBJ1-1, with D uncertain. V was pared by 4 bases and J by 0 bases, with 12 bases between. This CDR3 region has 15 residues. The V gene's germline CDR1 is LNHDA and CDR2 SQIVND (reference sequence). CDR3 sequence reads: CASSNRGRLNTEAFF. The CDR3 DNA reads TGTGCCAGTAGTAACCGTGGGCGACTGAACACTGAAGCTTTCTTT.

The chain uses TRBV5-5 and TRBJ1-2, with D hard to call. The length of the CDR3 is 13 residues. Germline-derived CDR1 and CDR2 are SGHKS and YYEKEE (reference sequence). V lost 7 bases, J lost 2 bases, and 12 bases lay in between. As DNA, the CDR3 is TGTGCCAGCCATTTGGGCCAGAACTATGGCTACACCTTC. Amino acid sequence: CASHLGQNYGYTF.

The chain employs TRBV6-6 and TRBJ1-1; 7 nucleotides align to TRBD1. CDR1 and CDR2 from the germline V gene are MNHNY and SVGAGI (reference sequence). Trimming cost V 5 bases and J 7 bases; bases outside gene matches: 4. CDR3 length equals 12 residues. CDR3 nucleotide sequence: TGTGCCAGCAGTCTACGACAGGGTGAAGCTTTCTTT. This codes for CASSLRQGEAFF.

This chain connects TRBV12-3 or TRBV12-4 to TRBJ1-6; the D is unclear. Trimming stripped 6 bases from V and 0 bases from J, with 3 bases between. The CDR3 totals 13 residues. Here the CDR3 reads CASSHSYNSPLHF. CDR3 sequence (DNA): TGTGCCAGCAGCCACTCCTATAATTCACCCCTCCACTTT.

The gene calls are TRBV27 and TRBJ2-7, with 8 positions matching TRBD2. With 6 bases clipped from V and 2 bases from J, the junction kept 3 bases outside the gene matches. The germline CDR1 and CDR2 sequences are MNHEY and SMNVEV (reference sequence). This CDR3 is 13 amino acids long. CDR3 DNA: TGTGCCAGCAGGTCCGGGGGGGCCTACGAGCAGTACTTC. This encodes CASRSGGAYEQYF.

This chain uses TRBV6-4 with TRBJ2-7; 10 nucleotides align to TRBD2. The junction had 8 bases not matched to a gene; V was cut back by 5 bases and J by 4 bases. CDR1 MRHNA and CDR2 SNTAGT come from the germline V gene. The length of the CDR3 is 15 residues. In DNA form, the CDR3 reads TGTGCCAGCAGTTCTAGCGGGGGCCCGGAGTACGAGCAGTACTTC. The encoded protein is CASSSSGGPEYEQYF.

The chain joins TRBV13 to TRBJ2-6; no definite D call. This CDR3 is built from 14 residues. Deletions cut 7 bases from V and 0 bases from J, with 7 bases between. Germline CDR1 is PRHDT and CDR2 is FYEKMQ (reference sequence). CDR3 amino acids: CASISSSGANVLTF. The CDR3 region has the DNA TGTGCCAGCATCTCGAGCTCTGGGGCCAACGTCCTGACTTTC. Full variable domain (remainder filled in from reference TRBV13 and TRBJ2-6): AAGVIQSPRHLIKEKRETATLKCYPIPRHDTVYWYQQGPGQDPQFLISFYEKMQSDKGSIPDRFSAQQFSDYHSELNMSSLELGDSALYFCASISSSGANVLTFGAGSRLTVL.

The V call is TRBV15, the J call TRBJ2-7; 7 bases are a match to TRBD2. Germline V CDR1 and CDR2: LNHNV, YYDKDF (reference sequence). This CDR3 region has 15 residues. Germline trimming cut 0 bases from V and 6 bases from J; bases unmatched to any gene: 8. The CDR3 nucleotides are TGTGCCACCAGCAGAGATCTGGGACTATCCCTCGAGCAGTACTTC. Encoded protein: CATSRDLGLSLEQYF.

The rearrangement links TRBV14 to TRBJ1-6, with 11 bases fitting TRBD1. Per germline, CDR1 SGHDN and CDR2 FVKESK. J gave up 7 bases and V 7 bases, and 3 bases lay outside the gene matches. There are 14 residues in the CDR3. The CDR3 is CASIRDRGNSPLHF. In DNA form, the CDR3 reads TGTGCCAGCATCCGGGACAGGGGGAATTCACCCCTCCACTTT.

J is TRBJ1-1 and V is TRBV4-3; a possible D gene is TRBD1 (6 bases). The CDR3 has 15 amino acids. V was clipped by 0 bases and J by 2 bases, with 10 bases between them. Germline CDR1 reads LGHNA; CDR2 reads YSLEER. The CDR3 loop reads CASSQEHRVNTEAFF. Written as DNA, the CDR3 is TGCGCCAGCAGCCAAGAACACAGGGTTAACACTGAAGCTTTCTTT.

The J gene is TRBJ1-2, the V gene TRBV3-1 (or the pseudogene TRBV3-2), with 10 positions matching TRBD1. CDR1 is LGHDT, CDR2 YNNKEL, per germline (reference sequence). Trimming cost V 4 bases and J 5 bases; bases outside gene matches: 1. This CDR3 has 13 residues. The CDR3 coding sequence is TGTGCCAGCAGCCCGGACAGGGGGTATGGCTACACCTTC. This sequence encodes CASSPDRGYGYTF.

The V call is TRBV7-2, the J call TRBJ2-7; 10 nucleotides line up with TRBD2. CDR1 and CDR2 (germline): SGHTA, FQGNSA. Trimming cost V 5 bases and J 6 bases; bases outside gene matches: 10. The CDR3 extends over 15 amino acids. CDR3 amino acids: CASSPNPASGGEQYF. As DNA, the CDR3 is TGTGCCAGCAGCCCCAATCCGGCTAGCGGGGGCGAGCAGTACTTC.